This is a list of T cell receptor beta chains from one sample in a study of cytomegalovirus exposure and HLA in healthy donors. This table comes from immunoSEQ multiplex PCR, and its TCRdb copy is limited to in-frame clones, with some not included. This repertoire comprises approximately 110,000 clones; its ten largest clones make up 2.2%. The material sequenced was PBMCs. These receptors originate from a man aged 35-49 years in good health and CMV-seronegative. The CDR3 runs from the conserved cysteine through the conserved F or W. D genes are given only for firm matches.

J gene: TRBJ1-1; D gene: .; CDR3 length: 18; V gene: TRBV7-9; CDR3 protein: CASSLMSGGLLGNTEAFF; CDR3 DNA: TGTGCCAGCAGCTTAATGTCGGGGGGTTTGCTCGGGAACACTGAAGCTTTCTTT
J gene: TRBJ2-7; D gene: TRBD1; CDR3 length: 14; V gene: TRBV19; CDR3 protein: CASRGRAGGYEQYF; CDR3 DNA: TGTGCCAGTAGGGGCAGGGCAGGGGGCTACGAGCAGTACTTC
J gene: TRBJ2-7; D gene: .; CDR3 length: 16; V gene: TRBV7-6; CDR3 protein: CASSLLRGPIPGEQYF; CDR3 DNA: TGTGCCAGCAGCCTCCTCAGGGGTCCTATACCTGGCGAGCAGTACTTC
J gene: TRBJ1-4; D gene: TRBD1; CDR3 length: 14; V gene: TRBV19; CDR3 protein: CASRSRDRGEKLFF; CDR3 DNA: TGTGCCAGTCGAAGCCGGGACAGGGGTGAAAAACTGTTTTTT
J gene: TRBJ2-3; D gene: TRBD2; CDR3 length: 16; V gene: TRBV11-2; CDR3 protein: CASSPGLAGSTDTQYF; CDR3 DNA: TGTGCCAGCAGCCCGGGACTAGCGGGGAGCACAGATACGCAGTATTTT
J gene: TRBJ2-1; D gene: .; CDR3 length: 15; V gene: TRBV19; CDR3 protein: CASSILPGTNNEQFF; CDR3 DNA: TGTGCCAGTAGTATCTTGCCCGGTACGAACAATGAGCAGTTCTTC
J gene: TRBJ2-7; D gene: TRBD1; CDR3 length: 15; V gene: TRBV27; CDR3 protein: CASSPTGGTGGEQYF; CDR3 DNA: TGTGCCAGCAGTCCCACCGGCGGGACAGGGGGCGAGCAGTACTTC
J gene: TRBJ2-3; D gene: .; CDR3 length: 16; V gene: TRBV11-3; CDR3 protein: CASSRGVSGVTDTQYF; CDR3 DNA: TGTGCCAGCAGCCGTGGGGTGAGCGGAGTCACAGATACGCAGTATTTT
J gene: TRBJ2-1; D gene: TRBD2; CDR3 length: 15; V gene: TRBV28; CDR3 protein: CASSLRTSGRYEQFF; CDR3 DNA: TGTGCCAGCAGCCTCCGGACTAGCGGGAGGTATGAGCAGTTCTTC
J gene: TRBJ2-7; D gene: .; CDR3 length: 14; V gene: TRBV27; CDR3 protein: CASSFAVSSYEQYF; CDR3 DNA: TGTGCCAGCAGTTTCGCGGTGAGCTCCTACGAGCAGTACTTC
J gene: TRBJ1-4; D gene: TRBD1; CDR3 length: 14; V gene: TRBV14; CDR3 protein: CASSRSTGLEKLFF; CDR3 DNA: TGTGCCAGCAGCCGTTCGACAGGGCTGGAAAAACTGTTTTTT
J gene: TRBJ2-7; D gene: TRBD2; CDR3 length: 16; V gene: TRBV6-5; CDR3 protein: CASSYSLAGGAYEQYF; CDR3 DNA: TGTGCCAGCAGTTACTCTCTAGCGGGAGGGGCCTACGAGCAGTACTTC
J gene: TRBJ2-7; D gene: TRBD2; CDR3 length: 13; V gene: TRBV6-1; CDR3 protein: CASQREGLYEQYF; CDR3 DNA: TGTGCCAGCCAGCGGGAGGGCCTGTACGAGCAGTACTTC
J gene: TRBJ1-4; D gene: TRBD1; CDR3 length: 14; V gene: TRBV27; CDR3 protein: CASSPWDRVGKLFF; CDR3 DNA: TGTGCCAGCAGTCCCTGGGACAGGGTCGGAAAACTGTTTTTT
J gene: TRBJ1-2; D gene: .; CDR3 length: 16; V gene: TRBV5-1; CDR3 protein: CASSLGSGRTNYGYTF; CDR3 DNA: TGCGCCAGCAGCTTGGGTAGCGGGCGCACTAACTATGGCTACACCTTC
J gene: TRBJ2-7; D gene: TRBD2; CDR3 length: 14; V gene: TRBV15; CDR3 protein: CATSTGGTSGEQYF; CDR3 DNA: TGTGCCACCAGCACGGGAGGGACTAGCGGCGAGCAGTACTTC
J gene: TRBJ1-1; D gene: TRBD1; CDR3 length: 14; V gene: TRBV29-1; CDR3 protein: CSVEVQDRAGGAFF; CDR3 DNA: TGCAGCGTTGAAGTGCAGGACAGGGCCGGTGGGGCTTTCTTT
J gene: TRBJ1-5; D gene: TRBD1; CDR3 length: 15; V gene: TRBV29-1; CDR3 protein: CSAIEQGNSNQPQHF; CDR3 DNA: TGCAGCGCAATTGAACAGGGGAATAGCAATCAGCCCCAGCATTTT
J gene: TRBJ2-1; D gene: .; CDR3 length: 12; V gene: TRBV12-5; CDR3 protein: CASSGSNNEQFF; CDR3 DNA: TGTGCTAGTAGCGGGTCAAACAATGAGCAGTTCTTC
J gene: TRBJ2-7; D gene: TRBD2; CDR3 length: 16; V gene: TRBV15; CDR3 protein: CATSRYGTSGAYEQYF; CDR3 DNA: TGTGCCACCAGCAGGTACGGGACTAGCGGGGCCTACGAGCAGTACTTC
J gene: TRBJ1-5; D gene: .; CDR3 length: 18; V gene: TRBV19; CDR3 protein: CASSIQRQLSYSNQPQHF; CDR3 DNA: TGTGCCAGTAGTATCCAACGACAGCTGAGTTATAGCAATCAGCCCCAGCATTTT